This T cell receptor beta chain appears in the sequencing data of a study of blood T cell repertoires in COVID-19. Study-level information: Samples taken during acute and convalescent COVID-19 were collected in the United States, Italy and Spain. From T cells, B-cell-depleted T cells, or PBMCs came the material, which was cDNA or gDNA.

This clone was observed a single time. V was pared by 3 bases and J by 4 bases, with 15 bases between. Germline V gene lookup returns CDR1 MNHEY and CDR2 SVGAGI. The CDR3 runs 16 residues. Methods used by the authors: Nucleated cell number was recorded as an estimate derived from reference gene primer amplification. TCRdb's table, derived via immunoSEQ multiplex PCR, lists solely in-frame clones and lacks some. V, J and clone size derive from that table, while D and trimming were established from the DNA sequence. This table holds about 91,000 clones, approximately 82% found once. This sequence joins TRBV6-5 and TRBJ1-4; no clear D gene. The TCR comes from a man aged 45-65 years with active or convalescent COVID-19. Sequences were obtained from peripheral blood. CDR3 sequence: CASSYGSGVGNEKLFF. CDR3 nucleotide sequence: TGTGCCAGCAGTTATGGGAGTGGAGTCGGTAATGAAAAACTGTTTTTT.